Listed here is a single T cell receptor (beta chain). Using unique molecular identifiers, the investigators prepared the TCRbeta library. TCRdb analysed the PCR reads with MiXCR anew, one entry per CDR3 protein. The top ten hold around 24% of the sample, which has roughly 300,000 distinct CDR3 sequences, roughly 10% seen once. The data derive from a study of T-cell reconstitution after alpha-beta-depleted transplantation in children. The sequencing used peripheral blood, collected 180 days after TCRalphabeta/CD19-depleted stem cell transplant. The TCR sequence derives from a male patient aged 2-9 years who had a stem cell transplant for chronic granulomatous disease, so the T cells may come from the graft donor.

DNA of the CDR3: TGTGCCAGCAGCTCCGAAGTGGCTTCTTATGGCTACACCTTC. This translates into CASSSEVASYGYTF. The rearrangement links TRBV5-6 to TRBJ1-2, with D unclear. V lost 3 bases, J lost 5 bases, and 14 bases lay in between. CDR3 size: 14 residues. The germline V gene has CDR1 SGHDT and CDR2 YYEEEE.